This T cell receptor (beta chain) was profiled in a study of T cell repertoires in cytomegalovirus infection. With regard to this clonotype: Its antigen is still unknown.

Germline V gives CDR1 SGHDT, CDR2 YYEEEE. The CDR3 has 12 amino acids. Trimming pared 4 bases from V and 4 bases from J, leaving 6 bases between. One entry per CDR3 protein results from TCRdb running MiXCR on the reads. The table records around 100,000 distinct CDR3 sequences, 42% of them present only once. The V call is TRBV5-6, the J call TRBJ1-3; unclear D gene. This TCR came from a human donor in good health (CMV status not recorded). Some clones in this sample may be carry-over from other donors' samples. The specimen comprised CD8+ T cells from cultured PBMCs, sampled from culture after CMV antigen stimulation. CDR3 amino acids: CASSLTGNTIYF. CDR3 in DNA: TGTGCCAGCAGCCTTACGGGAAACACCATATATTTT.